These T cell receptor beta chains were read from a single sample in a study of blood T cell repertoires in COVID-19. TCRdb's copy holds only in-frame clones and misses some; the assay was immunoSEQ multiplex PCR. This table has about 160,000 clones, roughly four fifths appearing once. Sequencing was performed on peripheral blood. The source of these receptors is a woman older than 75 with acute or convalescent COVID-19. Both conserved end residues are trimmed from each CDR3. The order of the fields is clone size, J gene, V gene, CDR3 protein. Expanded clones get a size class; other rows say once, few or many, or leave the size out.

- | TRBJ2-3 | TRBV4-2 | ASSQELQGRNTQY
few | TRBJ1-5 | TRBV27 | ASRGQGNGRDQPQH
- | TRBJ2-6 | TRBV2 | ASAWTGTGANVLT
- | TRBJ2-1 | TRBV6-5 | ASSYSGTSGYNEQF
- | TRBJ2-2 | TRBV9 | ASSHQGGPTGELF
- | TRBJ2-1 | TRBV11-3 | ASSLDRGTLSYNEQF
- | TRBJ2-5 | TRBV7-9 | ASSPMGSGNPQETQY
- | TRBJ1-1 | TRBV5-4 | ASSLLKGSQTEAF
- | TRBJ1-3 | TRBV5-1 | ASSLGPFGNTIY
- | TRBJ2-1 | TRBV24-1 | ATSDLGTSGRFEQF
- | TRBJ2-1 | TRBV28 | ASSLPPIYEQF
- | TRBJ1-1 | TRBV5-5 | ASSLAGPTGAF
- | TRBJ1-1 | TRBV5-1 | ASSLAEFRTEAF
- | TRBJ1-5 | TRBV19 | ASDLDPRSGQPQH
- | TRBJ2-3 | TRBV5-1 | ASSFGLTSDTQY
- | TRBJ1-1 | TRBV11-3 | ASSLEFEGEAF
few | TRBJ2-3 | TRBV13 | ASSLPGGTDTQY
- | TRBJ2-5 | TRBV2 | ASSVKPGQGETQY
- | TRBJ2-1 | TRBV20-1 | SASFPGQGGNEQF
- | TRBJ2-1 | TRBV30 | AWSVNPSGRAGEQF
- | TRBJ1-5 | TRBV19 | ASSRTGEPYSNQPQH
few | TRBJ2-7 | TRBV5-1 | ASSWDSTYEQY
- | TRBJ2-1 | TRBV11-3 | ASSLRGDRDNEQF
- | TRBJ1-1 | TRBV10-3 | AISVGPGAGSGGTEAF
- | TRBJ1-1 | TRBV7-2 | ASSFNTPSTEAF
- | TRBJ1-1 | TRBV9 | ASADRGHTEAF
- | TRBJ2-3 | TRBV24-1 | ATSDSDIHTQY
- | TRBJ1-4 | TRBV19 | ASSISGTGDEKLF
- | TRBJ1-1 | TRBV7-2 | ASSLEGTGYDTEAF
once | TRBJ1-1 | TRBV7-6 | ASSYRGSGEAF
- | TRBJ1-3 | TRBV30 | AWSRGRTIY
- | TRBJ2-6 | TRBV18 | ASSPPARPSGANVLT
- | TRBJ1-1 | TRBV6-5 | ASKDRGNTEAF
once | TRBJ1-6 | TRBV5-4 | ASSPRVENSPLH
- | TRBJ1-1 | TRBV19 | ASSTPGGTEAF
- | TRBJ1-2 | TRBV29-1 | SVEGAGGHGNGYT
- | TRBJ1-1 | TRBV27 | ASRTDRDRVKAF